The TCR beta chain described here comes from a study of blood T cell repertoires in COVID-19. On the study more broadly: Acute-phase and convalescent COVID-19 samples originated in the United States, Italy and Spain. Sources were T cells, B-cell-depleted T cells, or PBMCs; the material itself was cDNA or gDNA.

With respect to this clone: This same CDR3 is encoded by further DNA sequences in the sample.

Each participant's cohort was designated according to participant-reported clinical history. Symptom resolution, clearance, or two negative PCRs marked the recovered donors of Cohort 3. The data were produced by immunoSEQ multiplex PCR, yet TCRdb's version contains in-frame clones alone and is incomplete. This sample has 350,000 to 450,000 clones, with roughly four fifths found just once. This CDR3 comprises 14 residues. With 3 bases clipped from V and 2 bases from J, the junction kept 1 base outside the gene matches. The germline gives CDR1 LNHDA, CDR2 SQIVND (reference sequence). The chain combines TRBV19 with TRBJ2-7; 10 bases match TRBD1. Sequenced material: PBMCs or T cells enriched from blood (not recorded which). The sequence was obtained from a woman aged 50 to 60 who had recovered from COVID-19. DNA of the CDR3: TGTGCCAGTAGTATTGGACAGGGGGCCTACGAGCAGTACTTC. Translated: CASSIGQGAYEQYF.